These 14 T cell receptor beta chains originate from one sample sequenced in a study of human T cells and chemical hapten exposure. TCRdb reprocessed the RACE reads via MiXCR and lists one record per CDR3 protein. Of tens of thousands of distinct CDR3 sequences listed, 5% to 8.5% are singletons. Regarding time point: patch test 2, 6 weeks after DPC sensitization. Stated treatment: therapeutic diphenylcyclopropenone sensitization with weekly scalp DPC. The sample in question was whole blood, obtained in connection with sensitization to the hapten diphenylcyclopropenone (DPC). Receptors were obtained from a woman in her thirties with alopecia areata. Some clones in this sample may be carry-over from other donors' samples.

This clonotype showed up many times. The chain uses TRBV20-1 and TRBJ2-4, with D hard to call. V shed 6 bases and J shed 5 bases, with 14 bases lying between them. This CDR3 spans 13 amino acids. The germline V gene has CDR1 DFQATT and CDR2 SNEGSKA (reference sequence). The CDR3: CSAPENTQNIQYF. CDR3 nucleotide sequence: TGCAGTGCGCCGGAGAACACCCAAAACATTCAGTACTTC.

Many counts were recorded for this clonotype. The CDR3 protein is CASSQEGATDTQYF. CDR3 DNA: TGTGCCAGCAGCCAAGAAGGCGCAACAGATACGCAGTATTTT. The chain carries TRBV3-1 and TRBJ2-3, with unresolved D. Germline-derived CDR1 and CDR2 are LGHDT and YNNKEL (reference sequence). Trimming removed 0 bases at V and 3 bases at J, with 7 bases between. CDR3 size: 14 residues.

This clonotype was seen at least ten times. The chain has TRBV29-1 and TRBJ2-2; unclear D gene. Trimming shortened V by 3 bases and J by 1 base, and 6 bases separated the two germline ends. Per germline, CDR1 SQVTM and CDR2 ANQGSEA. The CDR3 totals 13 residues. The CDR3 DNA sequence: TGCAGCGTTGATAAAGGGAACACCGGGGAGCTGTTTTTT. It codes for CSVDKGNTGELFF.

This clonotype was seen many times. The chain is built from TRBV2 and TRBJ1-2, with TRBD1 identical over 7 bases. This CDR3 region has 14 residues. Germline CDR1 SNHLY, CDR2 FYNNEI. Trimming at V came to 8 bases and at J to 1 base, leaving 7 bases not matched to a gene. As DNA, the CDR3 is TGTGCCAGCGTCCGGGACAGAGATAACTATGGCTACACCTTC. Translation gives CASVRDRDNYGYTF.

In DNA, the CDR3 is TGTGCCAGCTCAGGAGTGACTGAAGCTTTCTTT. It yields the protein CASSGVTEAFF. This chain links TRBV18 with TRBJ1-1; no clear D gene. Germline assignment: CDR1 KGHSH and CDR2 LQKENI. Between the trimmed V and J ends, which lost 5 bases and 5 bases, there was a span of 6 bases. CDR3 size: 11 residues. Looking up the rest from reference TRBV18 and TRBJ1-1 gives the full variable domain: NAGVMQNPRHLVRRRGQEARLRCSPMKGHSHVYWYRQLPEEGLKFMVYLQKENIIDESGMPKERFSAEFPKEGPSILRIQQVVRGDSAAYFCASSGVTEAFFGQGTRLTVV.

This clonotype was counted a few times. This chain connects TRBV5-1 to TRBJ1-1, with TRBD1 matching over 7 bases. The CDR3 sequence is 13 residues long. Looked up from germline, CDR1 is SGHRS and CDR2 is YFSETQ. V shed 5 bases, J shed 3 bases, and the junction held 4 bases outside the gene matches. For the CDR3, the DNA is TGCGCCAGCAGTACCACAGGGGACACTGAAGCTTTCTTT. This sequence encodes CASSTTGDTEAFF.

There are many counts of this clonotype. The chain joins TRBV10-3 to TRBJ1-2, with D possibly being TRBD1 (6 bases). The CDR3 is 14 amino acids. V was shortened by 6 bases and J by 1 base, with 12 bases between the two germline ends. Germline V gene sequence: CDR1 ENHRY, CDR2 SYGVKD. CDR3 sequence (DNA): TGTGCCATCAGGTACCTACAGGGTAACTATGGCTACACCTTC. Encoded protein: CAIRYLQGNYGYTF.

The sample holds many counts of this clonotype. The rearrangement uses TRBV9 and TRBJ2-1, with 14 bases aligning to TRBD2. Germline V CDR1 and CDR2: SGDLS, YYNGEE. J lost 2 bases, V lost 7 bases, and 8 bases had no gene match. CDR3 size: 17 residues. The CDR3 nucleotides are TGTGCCAGCGGATCGACTAGCGGGGGGGCTACCTACAATGAGCAGTTCTTC. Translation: CASGSTSGGATYNEQFF.

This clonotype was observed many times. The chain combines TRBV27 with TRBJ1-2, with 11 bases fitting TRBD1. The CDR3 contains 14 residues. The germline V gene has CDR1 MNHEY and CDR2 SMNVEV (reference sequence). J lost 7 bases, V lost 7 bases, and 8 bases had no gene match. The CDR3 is CASTRTGGEGGYTF. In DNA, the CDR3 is TGTGCCAGCACACGGACAGGGGGCGAAGGTGGCTACACCTTC.

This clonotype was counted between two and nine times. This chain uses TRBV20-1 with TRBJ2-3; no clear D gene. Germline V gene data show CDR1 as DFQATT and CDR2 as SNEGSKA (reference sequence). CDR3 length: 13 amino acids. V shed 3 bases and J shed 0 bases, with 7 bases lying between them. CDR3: CSASSHSTDTQYF. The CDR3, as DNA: TGCAGTGCTAGTTCCCATAGCACAGATACGCAGTATTTT.

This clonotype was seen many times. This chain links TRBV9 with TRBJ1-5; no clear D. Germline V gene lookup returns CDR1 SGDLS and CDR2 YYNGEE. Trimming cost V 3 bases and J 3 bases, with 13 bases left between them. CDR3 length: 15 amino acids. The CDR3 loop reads CASSAEGRINQPQHF. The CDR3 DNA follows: TGTGCCAGCAGCGCCGAGGGCAGGATCAATCAGCCCCAGCATTTT.

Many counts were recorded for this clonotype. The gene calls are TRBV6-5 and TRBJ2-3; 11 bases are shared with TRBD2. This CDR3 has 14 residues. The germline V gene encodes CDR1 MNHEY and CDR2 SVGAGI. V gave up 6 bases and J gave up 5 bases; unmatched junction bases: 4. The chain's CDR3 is CASSLAGGVDTQYF. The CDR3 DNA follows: TGTGCCAGCAGCCTAGCGGGGGGAGTAGATACGCAGTATTTT.

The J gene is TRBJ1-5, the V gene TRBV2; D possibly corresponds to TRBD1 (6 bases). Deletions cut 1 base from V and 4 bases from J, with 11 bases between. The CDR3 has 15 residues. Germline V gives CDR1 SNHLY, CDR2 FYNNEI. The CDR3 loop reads CASSEGGGRNQPQHF. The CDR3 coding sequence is TGTGCCAGCAGTGAAGGGGGGGGGCGGAATCAGCCCCAGCATTTT. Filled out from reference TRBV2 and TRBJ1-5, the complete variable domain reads EPEVTQTPSHQVTQMGQEVILRCVPISNHLYFYWYRQILGQKVEFLVSFYNNEISEKSEIFDDQFSVERPDGSNFTLKIRSTKLEDSAMYFCASSEGGGRNQPQHFGDGTRLSIL.

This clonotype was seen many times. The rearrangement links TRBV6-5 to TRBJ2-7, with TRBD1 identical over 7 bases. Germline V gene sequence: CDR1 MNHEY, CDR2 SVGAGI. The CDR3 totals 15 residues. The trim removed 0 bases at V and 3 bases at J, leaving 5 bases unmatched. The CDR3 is CASSYSGTAVYEQYF. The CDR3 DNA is TGTGCCAGCAGTTACTCCGGGACAGCGGTCTACGAGCAGTACTTC.